The source of this T cell receptor (beta chain) is a study of CXCR3-negative and CXCR3-positive naive CD8 T cells. The study's findings and limits: From TRB CDR3 properties, TCR strength was inferred; surface CD5 did not differ between naive subsets. Researchers report that CXCR3-positive naive cells carry more hydrophobic TRB CDR3s than CXCR3-negative naive cells. High diversity, comparable across both naive subsets, contrasted with much lower diversity in memory CD8+ cells.

The naive CD8+ gate required CD45RO-CCR7+CD27+CD95- phenotype. With regard to this clonotype: Its antigen is as yet unknown.

The TRB cDNA libraries were prepared by 5' RACE with UMI labels. TCRdb reprocessed the 5' RACE reads, with one entry per CDR3 protein and no DNA. This repertoire includes under 85,000 distinct CDR3 sequences. Sequencing was carried out using naive CXCR3- CD8+ T cells from blood. Subset given: CD45RO-CCR7+CD27+CD95- naive CD8+ T cells lacking CXCR3 (TNR3-). This clonotype was obtained from a human donor in good health. Some clones in this sample may be carry-over from other donors' samples.

CDR3 residues: CASSPPGEGETQYF. The gene calls are TRBV9 and TRBJ2-5; there is no DNA to check the TCRdb D call of TRBD1. This CDR3 spans 14 amino acids. The germline V gene encodes CDR1 SGDLS and CDR2 YYNGEE. Full variable domain (outside the CDR3, taken from reference TRBV9 and TRBJ2-5): DSGVTQTPKHLITATGQRVTLRCSPRSGDLSVYWYQQSLDQGLQFLIQYYNGEERAKGNILERFSAQQFPDLHSELNLSSLELGDSALYFCASSPPGEGETQYFGPGTRLLVL.